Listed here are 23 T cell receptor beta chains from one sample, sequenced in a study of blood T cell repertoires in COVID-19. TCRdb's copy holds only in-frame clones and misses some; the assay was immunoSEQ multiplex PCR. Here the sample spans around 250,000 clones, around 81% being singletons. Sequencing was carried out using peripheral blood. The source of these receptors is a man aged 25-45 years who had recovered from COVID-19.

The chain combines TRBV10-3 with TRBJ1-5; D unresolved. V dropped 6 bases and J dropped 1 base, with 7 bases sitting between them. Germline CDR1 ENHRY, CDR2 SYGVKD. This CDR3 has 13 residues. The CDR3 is CAISAGSNQPQHF. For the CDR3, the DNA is TGTGCCATCAGCGCCGGGAGCAATCAGCCCCAGCATTTT.

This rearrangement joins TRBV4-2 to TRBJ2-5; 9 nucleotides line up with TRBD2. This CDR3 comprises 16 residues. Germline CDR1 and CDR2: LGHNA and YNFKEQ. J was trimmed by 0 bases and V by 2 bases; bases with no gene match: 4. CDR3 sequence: CASSQRTSEYQETQYF. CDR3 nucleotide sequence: TGTGCCAGCAGCCAAAGGACTAGCGAGTACCAAGAGACCCAGTACTTC.

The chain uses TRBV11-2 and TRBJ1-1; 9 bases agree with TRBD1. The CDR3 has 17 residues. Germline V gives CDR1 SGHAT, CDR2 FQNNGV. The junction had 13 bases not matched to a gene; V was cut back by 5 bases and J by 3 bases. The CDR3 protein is CASSPRGQGTTDTEAFF. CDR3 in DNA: TGTGCCAGCAGCCCCCGAGGACAGGGGACGACGGACACTGAAGCTTTCTTT.

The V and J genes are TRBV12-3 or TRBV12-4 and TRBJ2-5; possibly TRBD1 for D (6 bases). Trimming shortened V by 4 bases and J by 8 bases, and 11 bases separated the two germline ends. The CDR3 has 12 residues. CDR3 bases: TGTGCCAGCAGTTCTGACAGGCCCACCCAGTACTTC. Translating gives CASSSDRPTQYF.

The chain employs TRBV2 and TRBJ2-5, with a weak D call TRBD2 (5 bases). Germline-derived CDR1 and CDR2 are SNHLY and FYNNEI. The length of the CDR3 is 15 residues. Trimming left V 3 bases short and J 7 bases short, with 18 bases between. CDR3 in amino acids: CASSDKERRAGTQYF. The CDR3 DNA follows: TGTGCCAGCAGTGATAAGGAGCGTAGGGCGGGGACCCAGTACTTC.

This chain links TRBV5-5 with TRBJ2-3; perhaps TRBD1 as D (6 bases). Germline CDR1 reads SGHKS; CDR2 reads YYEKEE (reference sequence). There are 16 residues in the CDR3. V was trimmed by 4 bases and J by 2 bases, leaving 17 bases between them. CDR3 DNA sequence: TGTGCCAGCAGCCTGACCAGGGGAATCGCCACAGATACGCAGTATTTT. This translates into CASSLTRGIATDTQYF.

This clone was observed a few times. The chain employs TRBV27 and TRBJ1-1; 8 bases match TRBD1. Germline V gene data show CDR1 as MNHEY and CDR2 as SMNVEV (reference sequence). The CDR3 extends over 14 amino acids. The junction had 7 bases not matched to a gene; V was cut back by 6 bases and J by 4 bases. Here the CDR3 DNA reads TGTGCCAGCAGCCGCCCAGGGGGCTCCACTGAAGCTTTCTTT. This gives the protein CASSRPGGSTEAFF.

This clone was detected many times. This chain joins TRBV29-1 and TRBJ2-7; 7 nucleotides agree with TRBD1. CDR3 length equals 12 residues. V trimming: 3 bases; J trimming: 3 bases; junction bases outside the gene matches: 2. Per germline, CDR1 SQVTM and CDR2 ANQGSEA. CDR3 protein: CSVEGQHYEQYV. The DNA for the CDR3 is TGCAGCGTTGAGGGACAGCACTACGAGCAGTACGTC.

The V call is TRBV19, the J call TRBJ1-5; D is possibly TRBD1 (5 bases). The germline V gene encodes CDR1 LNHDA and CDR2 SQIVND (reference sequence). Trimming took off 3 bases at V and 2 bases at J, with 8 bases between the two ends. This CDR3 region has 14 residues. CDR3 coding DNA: TGTGCCAGTAGTATGTGGACACGCAATCAGCCCCAGCATTTT. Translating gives CASSMWTRNQPQHF.

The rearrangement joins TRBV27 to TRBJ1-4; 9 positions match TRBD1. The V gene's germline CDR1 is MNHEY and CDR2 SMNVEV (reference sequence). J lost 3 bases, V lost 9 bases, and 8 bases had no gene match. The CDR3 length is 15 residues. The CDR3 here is CASKGQGKPNEKLFF. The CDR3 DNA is TGTGCCAGTAAAGGACAGGGGAAACCTAATGAAAAACTGTTTTTT.

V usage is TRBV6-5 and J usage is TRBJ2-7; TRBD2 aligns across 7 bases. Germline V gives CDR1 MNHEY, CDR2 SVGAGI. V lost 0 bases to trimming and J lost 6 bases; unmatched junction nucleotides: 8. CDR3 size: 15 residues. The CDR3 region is CASSYSFSPGGEQYF. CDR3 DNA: TGTGCCAGCAGTTACTCTTTCAGCCCGGGGGGCGAGCAGTACTTC.

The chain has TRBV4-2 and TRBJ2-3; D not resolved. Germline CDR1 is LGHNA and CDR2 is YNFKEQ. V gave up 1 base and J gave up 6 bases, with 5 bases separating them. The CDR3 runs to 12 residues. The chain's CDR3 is CASSQGSDTQYF. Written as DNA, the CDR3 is TGTGCCAGCAGCCAAGGAAGCGATACGCAGTATTTT.

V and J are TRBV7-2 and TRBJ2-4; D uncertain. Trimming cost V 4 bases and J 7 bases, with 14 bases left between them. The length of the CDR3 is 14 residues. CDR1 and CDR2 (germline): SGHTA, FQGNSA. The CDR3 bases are TGTGCCAGCAGCTCTGATGAGTTGGTGAACATTCAGTACTTC. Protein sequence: CASSSDELVNIQYF.

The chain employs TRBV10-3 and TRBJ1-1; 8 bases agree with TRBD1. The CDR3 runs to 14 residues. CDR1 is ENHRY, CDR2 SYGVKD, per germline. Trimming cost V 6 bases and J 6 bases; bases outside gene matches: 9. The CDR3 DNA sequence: TGTGCCATCAGGGCGACAGGGGATTTCCCTGAAGCTTTCTTT. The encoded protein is CAIRATGDFPEAFF.

Written as DNA, the CDR3 is TGTGCCAGCAGCCAAGGCGGGGGGGCATCCGGGGAGCTGTTTTTT. It yields the protein CASSQGGGASGELFF. The V call is TRBV3-1 (or the pseudogene TRBV3-2), the J call TRBJ2-2; 9 nucleotides match TRBD2. CDR3 length: 15 residues. V shed 1 base and J 6 bases; nucleotides not matched to a gene: 3. The germline V gene encodes CDR1 LGHDT and CDR2 YNNKEL (reference sequence).

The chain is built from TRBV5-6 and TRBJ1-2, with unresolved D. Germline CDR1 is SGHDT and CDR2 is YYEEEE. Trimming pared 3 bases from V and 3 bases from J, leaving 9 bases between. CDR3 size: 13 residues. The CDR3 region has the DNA TGTGCCAGCAGCTCGCAGGCGCACTATGGCTACACCTTC. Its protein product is CASSSQAHYGYTF.

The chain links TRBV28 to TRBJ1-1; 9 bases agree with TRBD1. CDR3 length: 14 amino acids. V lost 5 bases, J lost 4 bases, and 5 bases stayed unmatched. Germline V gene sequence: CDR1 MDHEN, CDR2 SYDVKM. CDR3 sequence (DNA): TGTGCCAGCAGTCTCGGACAGGGGTTCACTGAAGCTTTCTTT. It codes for CASSLGQGFTEAFF.

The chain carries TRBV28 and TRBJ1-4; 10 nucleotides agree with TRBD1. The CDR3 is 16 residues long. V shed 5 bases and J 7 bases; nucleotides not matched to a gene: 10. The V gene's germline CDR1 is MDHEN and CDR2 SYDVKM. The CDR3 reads CASSPPRTGGLEKLFF. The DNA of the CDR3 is TGTGCCAGCAGTCCCCCCCGGACAGGGGGTCTTGAAAAACTGTTTTTT.

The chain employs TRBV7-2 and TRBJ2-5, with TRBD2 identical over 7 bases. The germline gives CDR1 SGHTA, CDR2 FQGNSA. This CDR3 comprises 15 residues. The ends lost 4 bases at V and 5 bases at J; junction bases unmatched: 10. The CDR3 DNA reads TGTGCCAGCAGCTCAGTAATACTAGCGTCGGAGACCCAGTACTTC. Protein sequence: CASSSVILASETQYF.

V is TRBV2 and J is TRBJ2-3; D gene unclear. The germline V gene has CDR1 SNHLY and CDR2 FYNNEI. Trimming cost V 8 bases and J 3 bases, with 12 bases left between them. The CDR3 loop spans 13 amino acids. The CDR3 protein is CASEVRRTDTQYF. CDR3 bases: TGTGCCAGCGAGGTGCGGCGGACAGATACGCAGTATTTT.

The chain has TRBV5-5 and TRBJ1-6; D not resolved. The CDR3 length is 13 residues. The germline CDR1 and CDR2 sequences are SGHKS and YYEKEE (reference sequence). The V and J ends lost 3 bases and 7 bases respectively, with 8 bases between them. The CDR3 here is CASSSSLNSPLHF. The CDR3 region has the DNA TGTGCCAGCAGCTCCTCTTTAAATTCACCCCTCCACTTT.

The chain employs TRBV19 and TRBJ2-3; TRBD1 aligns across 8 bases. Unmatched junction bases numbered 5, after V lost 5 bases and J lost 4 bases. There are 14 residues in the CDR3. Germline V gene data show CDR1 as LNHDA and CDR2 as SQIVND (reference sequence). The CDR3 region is CASSRTGTSDTQYF. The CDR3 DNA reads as TGTGCCAGTAGTCGGACAGGGACCTCAGATACGCAGTATTTT. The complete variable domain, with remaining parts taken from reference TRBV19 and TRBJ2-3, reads DGGITQSPKYLFRKEGQNVTLSCEQNLNHDAMYWYRQDPGQGLRLIYYSQIVNDFQKGDIAEGYSVSREKKESFPLTVTSAQKNPTAFYLCASSRTGTSDTQYFGPGTRLTVL.

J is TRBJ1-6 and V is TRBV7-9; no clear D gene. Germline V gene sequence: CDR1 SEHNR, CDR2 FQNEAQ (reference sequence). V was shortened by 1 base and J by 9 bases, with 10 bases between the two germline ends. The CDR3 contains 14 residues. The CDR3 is CASSLDLEGSPLHF. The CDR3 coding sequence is TGTGCCAGCAGCTTAGACCTAGAGGGTTCACCCCTCCACTTT.